This note documents a single T cell receptor (beta chain) sequence. Its antigen is still unknown. Other DNA sequences in this sample translate to the same CDR3. This entry belongs to a study of cytomegalovirus exposure and HLA in healthy donors. Study as a whole: As an earlier analysis found, around 200 million T cells yielded over 95 million unique TCR beta sequences.

The study ran its PCR with 60 Vbeta and 13 Jbeta primers. The table came from immunoSEQ multiplex PCR; TCRdb's copy has only in-frame clones and leaves some out. The data show about 130,000 clones, about 76% seen once. This CDR3 spans 15 amino acids. Germline CDR1 is KGHSH and CDR2 is LQKENI. Trimming took 2 bases from V and 0 from J, leaving 9 bases between them. Study-wide results and limits: Segments of the TCR beta V type were, in most cases, productive about 87% or about 30% of the time in an earlier analysis.

The sequenced sample consisted of PBMCs. V gene TRBV18 combines with J gene TRBJ2-3, with a possible D match to TRBD1 (6 bases). This clonotype was obtained from a woman aged 55-70 years in good health and CMV-seropositive. CDR3 nucleotides: TGTGCCAGCTCACCAACAGGGTCTAGCACAGATACGCAGTATTTT. It yields the protein CASSPTGSSTDTQYF.